The 15 T cell receptor beta chains below come from one sample, sequenced in a study of Ad26.COV2.S vaccination and SARS-CoV-2 variants. Sequencing used immunoSEQ multiplex PCR; TCRdb keeps in-frame clones, though not all of them. Here the sample spans just over 350,000 clones, about 90% being singletons. Here the sequenced sample was peripheral blood, taken after recovery from COVID-19. The receptors derive from a human donor who had recovered from COVID-19.

This sequence joins TRBV19 and TRBJ2-2; D possibly uses TRBD1 or TRBD2 (5 bases each). Trimming removed 5 bases from V and 1 base from J, with 11 bases in between. The CDR3 extends over 15 amino acids. CDR1 and CDR2 from the germline V gene are LNHDA and SQIVND (reference sequence). The CDR3 DNA reads TGTGCCAGTAGTTCCGGGACCAAGAACACCGGGGAGCTGTTTTTT. As protein: CASSSGTKNTGELFF.

This chain links TRBV5-8 with TRBJ2-5; D could derive from TRBD1 or TRBD2 (5 bases each). V gave up 0 bases and J gave up 2 bases, with 5 bases separating them. The CDR3 length is 13 residues. Germline loops: CDR1 SGHTS, CDR2 YDEGEE. CDR3 nucleotides: TGTGCCAGCAGCTTGGGGGGGCAAGAGACCCAGTACTTC. Its protein is CASSLGGQETQYF.

The rearrangement links TRBV7-9 to TRBJ1-5, with no clear D. CDR3 length: 15 residues. Germline values: CDR1 SEHNR, CDR2 FQNEAQ (reference sequence). Trimming took 0 bases from V and 2 from J, leaving 8 bases between them. The CDR3 region has the DNA TGTGCCAGCAGCTTAGCGACCAATGGCAATCAGCCCCAGCATTTT. It is translated as CASSLATNGNQPQHF.

This sequence joins TRBV7-9 and TRBJ1-2; 10 nucleotides align to TRBD1. CDR1 and CDR2 from the germline V gene are SEHNR and FQNEAQ (reference sequence). J lost 4 bases, V lost 0 bases, and 2 bases had no gene match. This CDR3 region has 15 residues. The CDR3 loop is CASSLAGTGAYGYTF. The CDR3 nucleotides read TGTGCCAGCAGCTTAGCTGGGACAGGGGCCTATGGCTACACCTTC.

This chain uses TRBV13 with TRBJ2-2, with D possibly called TRBD1 or TRBD2 (5 bases each). The CDR3 sequence is 18 residues long. The germline V gene encodes CDR1 PRHDT and CDR2 FYEKMQ (reference sequence). Deletions cut 6 bases from V and 3 bases from J, with 23 bases between. CDR3 sequence (DNA): TGTGCCAGCAGAACTAACCGGGGTCCAGGGATTCACACCGGGGAGCTGTTTTTT. It translates to CASRTNRGPGIHTGELFF.

V usage is TRBV5-1 and J usage is TRBJ2-1; 8 nucleotides agree with TRBD1. V gave up 4 bases and J gave up 5 bases; unmatched junction bases: 2. In germline, CDR1 is SGHRS, CDR2 YFSETQ. This CDR3 comprises 13 residues. The CDR3 region has the DNA TGCGCCAGCAGCCGGACAGGGAACAATGAGCAGTTCTTC. This encodes CASSRTGNNEQFF.

J is TRBJ2-3 and V is TRBV19; perhaps TRBD1 as D (6 bases). Germline V gives CDR1 LNHDA, CDR2 SQIVND (reference sequence). The V end was cut by 5 bases, the J end by 3 bases, with 15 bases between. The CDR3 is 15 amino acids. CDR3 sequence (DNA): TGTGCCAGTAGTTTGGGGGCCTCAATTACAGATACGCAGTATTTT. It codes for CASSLGASITDTQYF.

The chain carries TRBV10-2 and TRBJ2-7; 9 bases fit TRBD1. The germline V gene encodes CDR1 WSHSY and CDR2 SAAADI. Losses at the gene ends were 6 bases for V and 4 bases for J; bases not matched to a gene: 4. The CDR3 covers 13 residues. CDR3 sequence reads: CASRQGAAYEQYF. For the CDR3, the DNA is TGCGCCAGCAGACAGGGGGCAGCGTACGAGCAGTACTTC.

Only a few counts were recorded for this clone. The gene calls are TRBV19 and TRBJ2-3; D gene unclear. From germline, CDR1 is LNHDA and CDR2 SQIVND (reference sequence). This CDR3 contains 13 residues. Deletions cut 6 bases from V and 6 bases from J, with 13 bases between. For the CDR3, the DNA is TGTGCCAGTAGCTATACCATATCGGATACGCAGTATTTT. Encoded protein: CASSYTISDTQYF.

The chain employs TRBV12-5 and TRBJ1-1, with 8 bases identical to TRBD1. V lost 4 bases to trimming and J lost 5 bases; unmatched junction nucleotides: 3. Germline V gives CDR1 LGHNT, CDR2 FRNRAP. This CDR3 comprises 13 residues. CDR3 sequence: CASGSRQGTEAFF. The CDR3 DNA reads as TGTGCTAGTGGTTCTCGACAGGGGACTGAAGCTTTCTTT.

The chain joins TRBV10-3 to TRBJ2-6, with 8 bases that match TRBD2. This CDR3 contains 18 residues. V trimming: 4 bases; J trimming: 0 bases; junction bases outside the gene matches: 8. Germline V lookup: CDR1 ENHRY, CDR2 SYGVKD. CDR3 DNA: TGTGCCATCAGTGGGACCGGGAGGGGATACTCTGGGGCCAACGTCCTGACTTTC. This sequence encodes CAISGTGRGYSGANVLTF.

The rearrangement joins TRBV15 to TRBJ2-3; 7 bases map to TRBD2. CDR1 LNHNV and CDR2 YYDKDF come from the germline V gene (reference sequence). The V segment lost 0 bases and the J segment 4 bases; nucleotides outside the gene matches: 4. The CDR3 is 15 residues long. The CDR3, as DNA: TGTGCCACCAGCAGAGATCAACGGGGGGCAGATACGCAGTATTTT. This codes for CATSRDQRGADTQYF.

The DNA of the CDR3 is TGTGCCAGCAGTTTAAGCCCCGAAATAGGGAAGCAGTTCTTC. This codes for CASSLSPEIGKQFF. This rearrangement joins TRBV27 to TRBJ2-1; D unresolved. The CDR3 totals 14 residues. Germline CDR1 is MNHEY and CDR2 is SMNVEV (reference sequence). Trimming shortened V by 2 bases and J by 11 bases, and 16 bases separated the two germline ends.

J is TRBJ2-2 and V is TRBV24-1, with 8 bases aligning to TRBD2. Germline CDR1 and CDR2: KGHDR and SFDVKD. The CDR3 spans 20 residues. The junction had 14 bases not matched to a gene; V was cut back by 2 bases and J by 1 base. The chain's CDR3 is CATSDSGGGPNPGNTGELFF. The CDR3 nucleotides read TGTGCCACCAGTGATTCTGGCGGGGGGCCGAACCCCGGGAACACCGGGGAGCTGTTTTTT.

This clone was seen only once. J is TRBJ2-2 and V is TRBV7-2, with D possibly being TRBD2 (7 bases). The CDR3 is 14 amino acids. CDR1 SGHTA and CDR2 FQGNSA come from the germline V gene. V was trimmed by 5 bases and J by 6 bases, leaving 13 bases between them. CDR3 region: CASSLRGGPGELFF. The CDR3 DNA reads as TGTGCCAGCAGCCTAAGGGGGGGCCCCGGGGAGCTGTTTTTT.